This TCR beta chain originates from a study of T cell responses to AZD1222 COVID-19 vaccine. Study-wide points: There were vaccine-associated CD4 TCRs across spike, dominant at 160-218 and 743-854.

CDR1 and CDR2 from the germline V gene are SGHTA and FQGNSA. The CDR3 extends over 14 amino acids. V lost 5 bases to trimming and J lost 4 bases, with 14 bases between them. Clones were read by immunoSEQ multiplex PCR, and TCRdb kept only the in-frame ones, dropping some. The sample includes approximately 110,000 clones, 84% of them seen just once. As for this clone: Antigen unknown.

This chain uses TRBV7-2 with TRBJ1-1, with a weak D call TRBD1 (6 bases). Sequences were derived from peripheral blood, sampled on day 0 of AZD1222 vaccination. This clonotype originated in an adult in good health. This CDR3 reads CASSRDSRGTEAFF. DNA for the CDR3: TGTGCCAGCAGCCGTGACAGCAGGGGCACTGAAGCTTTCTTT.